A selection of T cell receptor beta chains follows, all from one sample in a study of T cells in Graves' hyperthyroidism and ophthalmopathy. TCRdb called the multiplex PCR reads again in MiXCR, with one record for every CDR3 protein. The repertoire consists of about 350,000 distinct CDR3 sequences, with around 13% occurring once and the leading ten covering around 25%. The specimen was blood. These receptors all stem from a woman in her thirties with Graves' hyperthyroidism. Both conserved end residues are part of each CDR3.

v_call	j_call	cdr3_aa
TRBV15	TRBJ2-5	CATSVRREQETQYF
TRBV5-1	TRBJ1-2	CASHTTGLGYTF
TRBV28	TRBJ2-7	CASRPDRDYEQYF
TRBV2	TRBJ1-5	CASDRGTPQHF
TRBV27	TRBJ2-2	CASSLLGPGELFF
TRBV11-3	TRBJ2-1	CASSPGTVYNEQFF
TRBV5-6	TRBJ1-6	CASSLDRFSPLHF
TRBV12-3/TRBV12-4	TRBJ2-3	CASRGNTDTQYF
TRBV27	TRBJ2-1	CASGDRGAVDEQFF
TRBV11-3	TRBJ2-3	CASSLGQGKGGTQYF
TRBV9	TRBJ2-1	CASSLEEEQFF
TRBV10-1	TRBJ1-4	CASSAGTGAANEKLFF
TRBV28	TRBJ2-1	CASSQTLAVLYNEQFF
TRBV12-3/TRBV12-4	TRBJ1-1	CASSRGGFEAFF
TRBV30	TRBJ1-1	CAWRTSRVTEAFF
TRBV28	TRBJ2-2	CASSRTGFSTGELFF
TRBV12-3/TRBV12-4	TRBJ1-5	CASSFGFSGQGTNQPQHF
TRBV19	TRBJ2-3	CASSSAGGPDTQYF
TRBV12-3/TRBV12-4	TRBJ1-1	CASSFLRPEAFF
TRBV6-1	TRBJ2-2	CASSTPRGRTGELFF
TRBV14	TRBJ2-7	CASSLRLAGVPEQYF
TRBV7-9	TRBJ1-1	CASSFGSGPLGTEAFF
TRBV3-1	TRBJ1-1	CASSQRGGKNTEAFF
TRBV2	TRBJ2-5	CASSAWGSGQETQYF
TRBV20-1	TRBJ2-1	CSARVLRSDLPNEQFF
TRBV6-2/TRBV6-3	TRBJ1-5	CASSLYRAPQHF
TRBV24-1	TRBJ2-5	CATSGSLTEYQETQYF
TRBV28	TRBJ2-3	CASSFLGGSTDTQYF
TRBV13	TRBJ2-2	CASSPHRREGTGELFF
TRBV20-1	TRBJ2-3	CSARDPAGRVDTQYF